This T cell receptor (beta chain) was recorded in a study of blood T cell repertoires in COVID-19. The wider study: From T cells, B-cell-depleted T cells, or PBMCs came the material, which was cDNA or gDNA.

Germline-derived CDR1 and CDR2 are MRHNA and SNTAGT. The CDR3 runs to 13 residues. V was pared by 3 bases and J by 7 bases, with 10 bases between. Per the study methods: Counts of nucleated cells, estimated from reference gene primer amplification, were obtained. Libraries were prepared by immunoSEQ multiplex PCR; TCRdb keeps only in-frame clonotypes and omits some of them. The V and J calls and clone size were taken over from that table, and D and trimming were inferred from the DNA. The sample yields around 330,000 clones, approximately 90% seen once. This clone has ten or more counts. Seattle patients were enrolled during active infection and followed longitudinally.

The TCR was taken from a woman aged 25-40 years with COVID-19, enrolled during active disease. Sequenced: peripheral blood. V is TRBV6-4 and J is TRBJ1-5, with unresolved D. CDR3 residues: CASSEVAGQPQHF. CDR3 DNA sequence: TGTGCCAGCAGTGAGGTCGCGGGGCAGCCCCAGCATTTT.